The next 10 T cell receptor beta chains were all read from a single sample in a study of blood T cell repertoires in COVID-19. Profiled with immunoSEQ multiplex PCR; TCRdb holds only in-frame clones, not every one. The sample has 250,000 to 350,000 clones, about 93% seen once; the top ten hold about 7%. Sequenced input: peripheral blood. These receptors were collected from a young woman with COVID-19, enrolled during active disease.

The chain joins TRBV5-4 to TRBJ2-2; 7 bases map to TRBD2. With V trimmed by 1 base and J by 3 bases, 3 bases remained unmatched. CDR3 length equals 15 residues. The germline V gene has CDR1 SGHNT and CDR2 YYREEE (reference sequence). DNA for the CDR3: TGTGCCAGCAGCTTGACCGCGGGGGACACCGGGGAGCTGTTTTTT. As protein: CASSLTAGDTGELFF.

The CDR3 bases are TGTGCCACCAGTGATTTTTCGTCCGTCGGGACTGGCACAGATACGCAGTATTTT. As protein: CATSDFSSVGTGTDTQYF. The chain employs TRBV24-1 and TRBJ2-3, with D possibly being TRBD2 (6 bases). V lost 1 base and J 1 base, leaving 17 bases between the germline ends. The CDR3 extends over 18 amino acids. Germline CDR1 reads KGHDR; CDR2 reads SFDVKD.

CDR3 in DNA: TGTGCCAGCAGCACCTCACAGGTAGCCAAAAACATTCAGTACTTC. Protein: CASSTSQVAKNIQYF. The chain combines TRBV7-8 with TRBJ2-4; TRBD1 might be the D (5 bases). Looked up from germline, CDR1 is SGHVS and CDR2 is FQNEAQ. V shed 5 bases and J shed 0 bases, with 11 bases lying between them. The length of the CDR3 is 15 residues.

This CDR3 reads CASSLTSGKNTGELFF. The CDR3 DNA reads as TGCGCCAGCAGCTTGACTAGCGGGAAGAACACCGGGGAGCTGTTTTTT. The V call is TRBV5-1, the J call TRBJ2-2; 10 nucleotides align to TRBD2. CDR1 is SGHRS, CDR2 YFSETQ, per germline. V lost 1 base and J lost 1; bases outside the gene matches: 1. The CDR3 totals 16 residues.

This chain connects TRBV6-2 or TRBV6-3 to TRBJ1-5, with a tentative D call TRBD1 (6 bases). Germline-derived CDR1 and CDR2 are MNHEY and SVGEGT. The V end lost 0 bases, the J end lost 9 bases, and 6 bases lay between the germline ends. The CDR3 spans 12 residues. CDR3 protein: CASSYSQGPQHF. DNA for the CDR3: TGTGCCAGCAGTTACTCACAGGGGCCCCAGCATTTT.

The V gene is TRBV18, the J gene TRBJ2-7; 9 nucleotides line up with TRBD1. Trimming at V came to 6 bases and at J to 4 bases, leaving 10 bases not matched to a gene. The CDR3 sequence is 15 residues long. Germline V CDR1 and CDR2: KGHSH, LQKENI. The CDR3 sequence: CASSVGQGFPYEQYF. CDR3 nucleotides: TGTGCCAGCTCCGTTGGACAGGGGTTCCCTTACGAGCAGTACTTC.

The gene calls are TRBV28 and TRBJ1-5; D remains unclear. Per germline, CDR1 MDHEN and CDR2 SYDVKM. CDR3 length: 14 residues. V was trimmed by 3 bases and J by 4 bases, leaving 10 bases between them. The CDR3 nucleotides read TGTGCCAGCAGTTTTTGGGCAGTTAATCAGCCCCAGCATTTT. The encoded protein is CASSFWAVNQPQHF.

The chain joins TRBV7-2 to TRBJ2-4; possible D gene TRBD2, 7 bases. CDR1 and CDR2 from the germline V gene are SGHTA and FQGNSA. The CDR3 extends over 16 amino acids. V lost 5 bases and J lost 0, with 14 bases in between. The CDR3 nucleotides read TGTGCCAGCAGCCCGTGGGAGGGGGAAGCCAAAAACATTCAGTACTTC. This codes for CASSPWEGEAKNIQYF.

This clone came up a few times. In the same sample, other DNA sequences code for this CDR3. This chain uses TRBV30 with TRBJ1-6, with 7 positions matching TRBD1. Germline-derived CDR1 and CDR2 are GTSNPN and SVGIG (reference sequence). The V segment lost 3 bases and the J segment 10 bases; nucleotides outside the gene matches: 3. This CDR3 has 12 residues. The CDR3 region has the DNA TGTGCCTGGAGCCCAGGGGGGTCACCCCTCCACTTT. Protein sequence: CAWSPGGSPLHF.

The chain couples TRBV20-1 to TRBJ2-5; 7 nucleotides line up with TRBD2. The germline gives CDR1 DFQATT, CDR2 SNEGSKA (reference sequence). The CDR3 has 11 amino acids. Trimming took 5 bases from V and 4 from J; bases not matched to a gene: 1. DNA of the CDR3: TGCAGTGCTCTAGCGGTAGAGACCCAGTACTTC. It yields the protein CSALAVETQYF.